What follows describes a single T cell receptor (beta chain). These data belong to a study of blood T cell repertoires in COVID-19. Study at large: Samples taken during acute and convalescent COVID-19 were collected in the United States, Italy and Spain.

In the original workflow: Amplification from reference gene primers served as the basis for estimated nucleated cell counts. Repertoires were generated with immunoSEQ multiplex PCR, while TCRdb's copy carries only in-frame clones and drops some. V and J calls and clone size come straight from that table; D and trimming were deduced from the DNA. The sample lists some 80,000 clones, 75% to 95% seen once, with roughly 0.73% in the top ten. V lost 4 bases, J lost 3 bases, and 15 bases lay in between. The CDR3 is made up of 16 amino acids. The germline V gene has CDR1 LGHNA and CDR2 YNFKEQ. This TCR was recovered from a woman of 80 years or more with acute or convalescent COVID-19. Sequences were obtained from peripheral blood. V and J are TRBV4-2 and TRBJ2-2, with D possibly TRBD1 on 6 matching bases. Here the CDR3 DNA reads TGTGCCAGCAGCCCCGAAAGGGGGTACGACACCGGGGAGCTGTTTTTT. This codes for CASSPERGYDTGELFF.